These 28 T cell receptor beta chains were sequenced from one sample in a study of blood T cell repertoires in COVID-19. Profiled with immunoSEQ multiplex PCR; TCRdb holds only in-frame clones, not every one. The repertoire holds a few hundred thousand clones, with 89% as singletons. Sample: peripheral blood. The origin of the receptors is a man in his forties or fifties with acute or convalescent COVID-19.

The chain links TRBV18 to TRBJ1-1; D might be TRBD1 (5 bases). Germline V gene data show CDR1 as KGHSH and CDR2 as LQKENI. With 3 bases removed from V and 6 bases from J, the gap between germline ends came to 11 bases. CDR3 length: 13 amino acids. Here the CDR3 reads CASSPSRGAEAFF. The CDR3 DNA follows: TGTGCCAGCTCACCCTCGCGGGGCGCTGAAGCTTTCTTT.

The chain has TRBV9 and TRBJ1-6; no firm D call. Germline V gene data show CDR1 as SGDLS and CDR2 as YYNGEE. Trimming shortened V by 3 bases and J by 15 bases, and 13 bases separated the two germline ends. The CDR3 is 12 residues long. CDR3 nucleotide sequence: TGTGCCAGCAGCGGTGCGGGTGGCGACCTCCACTTT. Translating it yields CASSGAGGDLHF.

The V gene is TRBV27, the J gene TRBJ2-1; tentatively, D is TRBD2 (5 bases). Trimming shortened V by 6 bases and J by 4 bases, and 13 bases separated the two germline ends. The germline CDR1 and CDR2 sequences are MNHEY and SMNVEV (reference sequence). The length of the CDR3 is 14 residues. The CDR3 loop is CASRIATPYNEQFF. The CDR3 DNA reads TGTGCCAGCAGAATAGCGACCCCGTACAATGAGCAGTTCTTC.

The chain combines TRBV28 with TRBJ1-1; 7 bases are a match to TRBD1. This CDR3 has 12 residues. Germline assignment: CDR1 MDHEN and CDR2 SYDVKM. The trim removed 7 bases at V and 10 bases at J, leaving 9 bases unmatched. Written as DNA, the CDR3 is TGTGCCAGCATCTGGCCGGGGACAGCAGCTTTCTTT. This sequence encodes CASIWPGTAAFF.

The chain links TRBV7-2 to TRBJ2-7; D is perhaps TRBD2 (6 bases). The CDR3 loop spans 13 amino acids. Germline V gene lookup returns CDR1 SGHTA and CDR2 FQGNSA. V shed 2 bases and J shed 1 base, with 6 bases lying between them. CDR3 DNA: TGTGCCAGCAGCTTACGGGGGTCCTACGAGCAGTACTTC. This translates into CASSLRGSYEQYF.

The chain is built from TRBV30 and TRBJ2-7; D remains unclear. The CDR3 is made up of 13 amino acids. Germline V gives CDR1 GTSNPN, CDR2 SVGIG (reference sequence). V lost 5 bases to trimming and J lost 5 bases, with 16 bases between them. The CDR3 DNA sequence: TGTGCCTGGTCTGGCGGTTTGGGTAACGAGCAGTACTTC. Translating it yields CAWSGGLGNEQYF.

This clone was observed a single time. The V call is TRBV12-3 or TRBV12-4, the J call TRBJ1-4, with D hard to call. With 6 bases removed from V and 10 bases from J, the gap between germline ends came to 15 bases. CDR3 length equals 13 residues. The DNA of the CDR3 is TGTGCCAGCAGCCTACCACGGGTAGGAAAACTGTTTTTT. Translated: CASSLPRVGKLFF.

This clone was picked up a small number of times. This chain joins TRBV24-1 and TRBJ2-1, with 9 bases matching TRBD1. V shed 9 bases, J shed 9 bases, and the junction held 17 bases outside the gene matches. Germline V gives CDR1 KGHDR, CDR2 SFDVKD. CDR3 length: 16 residues. CDR3 region: CATGPNPGQGGGEQFF. In DNA, the CDR3 is TGTGCCACCGGCCCCAATCCGGGACAGGGTGGAGGTGAGCAGTTCTTC.

The V call is TRBV7-6, the J call TRBJ2-1; tentative D call: TRBD2 (5 bases). CDR1 is SGHVS, CDR2 FNYEAQ, per germline. V was clipped by 5 bases and J by 1 base, with 15 bases between them. The CDR3 covers 16 residues. CDR3: CASSPGGFNSYNEQFF. The CDR3 nucleotides read TGTGCCAGCAGCCCCGGCGGGTTTAATTCCTACAATGAGCAGTTCTTC.

V is TRBV5-6 and J is TRBJ2-7; 7 bases fit TRBD2. The ends lost 0 bases at V and 3 bases at J; junction bases unmatched: 6. The CDR3 is 15 residues long. Germline assignment: CDR1 SGHDT and CDR2 YYEEEE. This CDR3 is CASSLGLAANYEQYF. The CDR3 nucleotides read TGTGCCAGCAGCTTGGGTCTAGCGGCTAACTACGAGCAGTACTTC.

In its sample, this clone was seen a few times. V gene TRBV19 combines with J gene TRBJ1-6; TRBD1 matches 7 bases. Germline CDR1 reads LNHDA; CDR2 reads SQIVND (reference sequence). Trimming took 3 bases from V and 4 from J; bases not matched to a gene: 6. The CDR3 sequence is 16 residues long. CDR3 sequence (DNA): TGTGCCAGTAGTATCACGAGGGACAGTTATAATTCACCCCTCCACTTT. This encodes CASSITRDSYNSPLHF.

The chain joins TRBV28 to TRBJ1-2, with a tentative D call TRBD1 (6 bases). Trimming took off 7 bases at V and 8 bases at J, with 20 bases between the two ends. The CDR3 runs 14 residues. The germline gives CDR1 MDHEN, CDR2 SYDVKM. The CDR3 region has the DNA TGTGCCAGCATCTCGGGGGGCGCCTTAGACGGCTACACCTTC. It codes for CASISGGALDGYTF.

The rearrangement uses TRBV27 and TRBJ2-3, with D uncertain. The CDR3 is 12 residues long. Trimming cost V 6 bases and J 1 base, with 5 bases left between them. CDR1 is MNHEY, CDR2 SMNVEV, per germline (reference sequence). CDR3 residues: CASRAGTDTQYF. For the CDR3, the DNA is TGTGCCAGCAGGGCCGGCACAGATACGCAGTATTTT.

The genes are TRBV24-1 and TRBJ1-4; 7 nucleotides align to TRBD1. Germline CDR1 reads KGHDR; CDR2 reads SFDVKD. The junction had 2 bases not matched to a gene; V was cut back by 7 bases and J by 4 bases. The CDR3 loop spans 13 amino acids. CDR3 sequence: CATSRGYNEKLFF. The CDR3, as DNA: TGTGCCACCAGCAGGGGGTATAATGAAAAACTGTTTTTT.

Comments on this clone: The sample contains more than one DNA sequence encoding this CDR3. The CDR3 DNA reads TGCGCCAGCAGTCCGAGCGGATCGGTCTACGAGCAGTACTTC. It specifies CASSPSGSVYEQYF. The V and J genes are TRBV10-1 and TRBJ2-7; possible D gene TRBD2, 5 bases. The V gene lost 5 bases and the J gene lost 3 bases, with 14 bases spanning the gap. Germline assignment: CDR1 WNHNN and CDR2 SYGVQD (reference sequence). This CDR3 contains 14 residues.

This sequence joins TRBV4-1 and TRBJ2-1; 7 nucleotides line up with TRBD2. The length of the CDR3 is 15 residues. Trimming took 4 bases from V and 0 from J; bases not matched to a gene: 3. CDR1 and CDR2 from the germline V gene are MGHRA and YSYEKL. Written as DNA, the CDR3 is TGCGCCAGCAGCCTACTAGCGAGCTCCTACAATGAGCAGTTCTTC. This translates into CASSLLASSYNEQFF.

The chain joins TRBV19 to TRBJ2-5; TRBD2 agrees at 11 bases. The CDR3 has 15 amino acids. Per the germline V gene, CDR1 is LNHDA and CDR2 is SQIVND (reference sequence). V lost 9 bases to trimming and J lost 2 bases; unmatched junction nucleotides: 8. Written as DNA, the CDR3 is TGTGCCAGCAAAAAGACTAGCGGGGTGCAAGAGACCCAGTACTTC. Translation gives CASKKTSGVQETQYF.

The chain links TRBV11-2 to TRBJ2-1; 8 positions match TRBD2. Germline CDR1 and CDR2: SGHAT and FQNNGV. This CDR3 is built from 16 residues. The junction had 7 bases not matched to a gene; V was cut back by 0 bases and J by 6 bases. CDR3 DNA: TGTGCCAGCAGCTTAGAGGTTTTAGCGGGGACCAATGAGCAGTTCTTC. This translates into CASSLEVLAGTNEQFF.

The rearrangement links TRBV19 to TRBJ2-3, with 8 bases that match TRBD2. CDR1 and CDR2 (germline): LNHDA, SQIVND (reference sequence). The CDR3 loop spans 15 amino acids. V shed 6 bases and J 2 bases; nucleotides not matched to a gene: 7. CDR3 amino acids: CASRLVAGPTDTQYF. The CDR3 bases are TGTGCCAGTAGGTTGGTAGCGGGGCCCACAGATACGCAGTATTTT.

This clone was seen a single time. The rearrangement links TRBV4-1 to TRBJ2-7; 13 nucleotides align to TRBD2. J lost 7 bases, V lost 4 bases, and 10 bases had no gene match. In germline, CDR1 is MGHRA, CDR2 YSYEKL. The CDR3 runs 16 residues. The CDR3 loop reads CASSLNAGLAGVEQYF. CDR3 in DNA: TGCGCCAGCAGCCTAAACGCTGGACTAGCGGGGGTAGAGCAGTACTTC.

The chain employs TRBV7-3 and TRBJ2-1; D not resolved. The CDR3 covers 17 residues. Trimming took off 1 base at V and 4 bases at J, with 17 bases between the two ends. The germline gives CDR1 SGHTA, CDR2 FQGTGA. CDR3 nucleotides: TGTGCCAGCAGCTTAAGTACTACTACGATACATTACAATGAGCAGTTCTTC. Its translation is CASSLSTTTIHYNEQFF.

V is TRBV6-5 and J is TRBJ1-2; TRBD1 matches at 7 bases. Unmatched junction bases numbered 5, after V lost 5 bases and J lost 5 bases. This CDR3 contains 13 residues. Germline V gene sequence: CDR1 MNHEY, CDR2 SVGAGI. CDR3 in DNA: TGTGCCAGCAGTACCACAGGGGCTTATGGCTACACCTTC. Its protein is CASSTTGAYGYTF.

A single count supports this clone. V and J are TRBV10-3 and TRBJ2-7; 7 bases match TRBD1. This CDR3 is 15 amino acids long. Germline-derived CDR1 and CDR2 are ENHRY and SYGVKD. J was trimmed by 2 bases and V by 0 bases; bases with no gene match: 4. CDR3 nucleotides: TGTGCCATCAGTGAGTCGGGACAGCAGACCTACGAGCAGTACTTC. Its protein product is CAISESGQQTYEQYF.

This clone was counted once. The CDR3 loop is CASSQSTTYEQYF. CDR3 sequence (DNA): TGCGCCAGCAGCCAATCGACTACCTACGAGCAGTACTTC. The chain is built from TRBV4-3 and TRBJ2-7; TRBD2 is a possible D gene (5 bases). Germline-derived CDR1 and CDR2 are LGHNA and YSLEER. The CDR3 covers 13 residues. V was trimmed by 2 bases and J by 2 bases, leaving 7 bases between them.

Written as DNA, the CDR3 is TGTGCCAGCAGCTCGAGCTCCTACGAGCAGTACTTC. Amino acids: CASSSSSYEQYF. The genes are TRBV5-4 and TRBJ2-7; no definite D call. Trimming shortened V by 3 bases and J by 0 bases, and 4 bases separated the two germline ends. CDR1 and CDR2 (germline): SGHNT, YYREEE (reference sequence). The CDR3 runs 12 residues.

The rearrangement joins TRBV27 to TRBJ2-1; TRBD1 matches 9 bases. CDR3 length: 15 amino acids. Unmatched junction bases numbered 8, after V lost 6 bases and J lost 5 bases. Germline V gives CDR1 MNHEY, CDR2 SMNVEV (reference sequence). CDR3 nucleotides: TGTGCCAGCAGCCCTCTCCGGGACAGGGACAATGAGCAGTTCTTC. Amino acid sequence: CASSPLRDRDNEQFF.

V and J are TRBV4-3 and TRBJ1-2; 7 nucleotides align to TRBD1. Trimming removed 1 base from V and 4 bases from J; junction bases left unmatched: 6. CDR1 and CDR2 (germline): LGHNA, YSLEER. There are 15 residues in the CDR3. CDR3 sequence reads: CASSQGPGQLYGYTF. CDR3 DNA: TGCGCCAGCAGCCAAGGGCCGGGACAGCTCTATGGCTACACCTTC.

This CDR3 is CASSSNNRVEAFF. In nucleotides, the CDR3 is TGTGCCAGCAGTTCAAATAACAGGGTTGAAGCTTTCTTT. This sequence joins TRBV27 and TRBJ1-1; a weak D match, TRBD1 (6 bases). Germline-derived CDR1 and CDR2 are MNHEY and SMNVEV (reference sequence). The V end lost 4 bases, the J end lost 7 bases, and 13 bases lay between the germline ends. This CDR3 has 13 amino acids.